Below are 8 T cell receptor beta chains sequenced from a single sample in a study of shared clonotypes between healthy human individuals. The method was immunoSEQ multiplex PCR; TCRdb's version includes in-frame clones alone and lacks a portion of them. This table has millions of clones, roughly 94% appearing once. Specimen: naive CD4+ T cells sorted from blood. Noted subset: CD45RA+ positively selected. These receptors originate from a man between 18 and 35 years old in good health.

J is TRBJ2-4 and V is TRBV10-2; 7 bases align to TRBD2. Germline V CDR1 and CDR2: WSHSY, SAAADI. The CDR3 has 19 amino acids. V shed 6 bases and J 0 bases; nucleotides not matched to a gene: 17. The CDR3 nucleotides read TGCGCCAGCAGCGTGTTCGACGGGCTAGCGGAACTAGCCAAAAACATTCAGTACTTC. Translation: CASSVFDGLAELAKNIQYF.

The chain recombines TRBV6-1 with TRBJ1-2; D is undetermined. Germline V CDR1 and CDR2: MNHNS, SASEGT. V was cut by 2 bases and J by 8 bases, with 15 bases left in between. The CDR3 contains 14 residues. In DNA, the CDR3 is TGTGCCAGCAGTGAAATTATGGCAGCCTCCGGCTACACCTTC. This codes for CASSEIMAASGYTF.

The chain couples TRBV7-2 to TRBJ2-7; maybe TRBD1 (5 bases). The germline V gene encodes CDR1 SGHTA and CDR2 FQGNSA. Trimming removed 2 bases from V and 1 base from J, with 12 bases in between. This CDR3 region has 15 residues. The CDR3 loop reads CASSLRRGLSYEQYF. CDR3 coding DNA: TGTGCCAGCAGCTTAAGAAGGGGCTTATCCTACGAGCAGTACTTC.

The rearrangement links TRBV30 to TRBJ2-7; possibly TRBD2 for D (5 bases). CDR3 length equals 14 residues. Germline V gene sequence: CDR1 GTSNPN, CDR2 SVGIG (reference sequence). The V end was cut by 2 bases, the J end by 7 bases, with 18 bases between. The CDR3 DNA sequence: TGTGCCTGGAGTACCCATAACGTTGGCGGGGAGCAGTACTTC. It translates to CAWSTHNVGGEQYF.

This clone was seen a single time. This probably arose from a read error, given a far larger clone one base away. Other DNA sequences in this specimen translate into the identical CDR3. This chain links TRBV11-2 with TRBJ2-3, with unresolved D. V lost 2 bases and J 1 base, leaving 4 bases between the germline ends. This CDR3 comprises 13 residues. Germline CDR1 and CDR2: SGHAT and FQNNGV. CDR3 in amino acids: CASSLQGTDTQYF. CDR3 DNA: TGTGCCAGCAGCTTACAGGGCACAGATACGCAGTATTTT.

The V and J genes are TRBV27 and TRBJ2-3; no reliable D call. V was pared by 2 bases and J by 3 bases, with 12 bases between. Per germline, CDR1 MNHEY and CDR2 SMNVEV (reference sequence). The CDR3 loop spans 15 amino acids. CDR3 loop: CASSLRIHSTDTQYF. The DNA for the CDR3 is TGTGCCAGCAGTTTAAGGATTCACTCGACAGATACGCAGTATTTT.

The rearrangement links TRBV5-1 to TRBJ2-3; D call uncertain. The CDR3 totals 14 residues. V was cut by 4 bases and J by 6 bases, with 15 bases left in between. CDR1 and CDR2 (germline): SGHRS, YFSETQ. DNA of the CDR3: TGCGCCAGCAGCCCCCCAACCGACATGGATACGCAGTATTTT. Encoded protein: CASSPPTDMDTQYF.

The rearrangement links TRBV11-3 to TRBJ2-5; 12 nucleotides agree with TRBD2. Trimming at V came to 0 bases and at J to 2 bases, leaving 1 base not matched to a gene. The germline gives CDR1 SGHNT, CDR2 YENEEA. The CDR3 totals 16 residues. The chain's CDR3 is CASSLELAGGQETQYF. The CDR3 DNA reads as TGTGCCAGCAGCTTAGAACTAGCGGGGGGACAAGAGACCCAGTACTTC.